This is a list of T cell receptor beta chains from one sample in a study of CD4+ T cells in melanoma. Clones were read by immunoSEQ multiplex PCR, and TCRdb kept only the in-frame ones, dropping some. The data contain about 140,000 clones, around 90% of them singletons. All receptors come from a human donor with melanoma. CDR3s include the opening cysteine and the closing phenylalanine or tryptophan. A D gene is named only where the DNA matches it firmly. Clone size is stated in some rows and not others, as once, few, many or a class when expanded.

>TRBJ2-3|NA|NA|TRBV4-1
TGCGCCAGCAGCCAAGATGCTCGGGGTAGGGCAGATACGCAGTATTTT
CASSQDARGRADTQYF
>TRBJ1-1|NA|TRBD1|TRBV7-3
TGTGCCAGCAGCTTAGGTCCGCAACAGGGGGCAGCTTTCTTT
CASSLGPQQGAAFF
>TRBJ2-5|few|NA|TRBV20-1
TGCAGTGCTCGGACTATAGAGACCCAGTACTTC
CSARTIETQYF
>TRBJ2-5|NA|NA|TRBV5-1
TGCGCCAGCGGCTTCACAGCCCAAGAGACCCAGTACTTC
CASGFTAQETQYF
>TRBJ1-6|once|TRBD1|TRBV2
TGTGCCAGCGGGGACAGCCATAATTCACCCCTCCACTTT
CASGDSHNSPLHF
>TRBJ1-2|NA|TRBD1|TRBV6-1
TGTGCCAGCAGGGCCGGGACAGGGACCTATGGCTACACCTTC
CASRAGTGTYGYTF
>TRBJ1-5|NA|NA|TRBV7-9
TGTGCCAGCACCCGCGACAGCAATCAGCCCCAGCATTTT
CASTRDSNQPQHF
>TRBJ1-1|NA|TRBD1|TRBV2
TGTGCCAGCCGAGACAGGGGGCGTAGCACTGAAGCTTTCTTT
CASRDRGRSTEAFF
>TRBJ1-5|NA|NA|TRBV6-4
TGTGCCAGCAGTGACTCGTTAAACAGTAGCAATCAGCCCCAGCATTTT
CASSDSLNSSNQPQHF
>TRBJ2-7|NA|NA|TRBV30
TGTGCCTGGAGAATGACAGGATCCCCCTACGAGCAGTACTTC
CAWRMTGSPYEQYF